The 21 T cell receptor beta chains reported below all come from one sample, sequenced in a study of blood T cell repertoires in COVID-19. Measured with immunoSEQ multiplex PCR; TCRdb has only the in-frame clones, and not every one. The repertoire holds around 79,000 clones, 88% seen once, with approximately 10% in the top ten. The specimen was peripheral blood. These receptors were taken from a human donor in a cohort sampled during active COVID-19.

This clone was seen more than once but under ten times. V is TRBV11-1 and J is TRBJ2-7, with a tentative D call TRBD2 (5 bases). Germline V gene sequence: CDR1 SGHAT, CDR2 FQDESV (reference sequence). Trimming took 6 bases from V and 1 from J, leaving 10 bases between them. The CDR3 sequence is 13 residues long. CDR3 sequence: CASRKDYSYEQYF. CDR3 DNA sequence: TGTGCCAGCAGGAAAGACTATTCCTACGAGCAGTACTTC.

This clone has a handful of counts. The chain carries TRBV2 and TRBJ2-2; D might be TRBD2 (5 bases). Germline V gene lookup returns CDR1 SNHLY and CDR2 FYNNEI. Trimming stripped 6 bases from V and 4 bases from J, with 12 bases between. This CDR3 has 14 amino acids. CDR3 nucleotides: TGTGCCAGCAGCCCAACGACTATCACCGGGGAGCTGTTTTTT. Amino acid sequence: CASSPTTITGELFF.

The chain has TRBV5-1 and TRBJ1-1; weak D call: TRBD1 (6 bases). CDR1 SGHRS and CDR2 YFSETQ come from the germline V gene. Trimming took off 1 base at V and 4 bases at J, with 11 bases between the two ends. The CDR3 length is 14 residues. CDR3 bases: TGCGCCAGCAGCTTGACCGGGACAAGCACTGAAGCTTTCTTT. It codes for CASSLTGTSTEAFF. The variable domain in full, completed from reference TRBV5-1 and TRBJ1-1, reads KAGVTQTPRYLIKTRGQQVTLSCSPISGHRSVSWYQQTPGQGLQFLFEYFSETQRNKGNFPGRFSGRQFSNSRSEMNVSTLELGDSALYLCASSLTGTSTEAFFGQGTRLTVV.

The J gene is TRBJ1-1, the V gene TRBV10-3, with D uncertain. In germline, CDR1 is ENHRY, CDR2 SYGVKD. CDR3 length: 14 residues. V was pared by 8 bases and J by 2 bases, with 15 bases between. The CDR3 sequence: CAISPTTSNTEAFF. CDR3 nucleotides: TGTGCCATCTCGCCTACTACATCCAACACTGAAGCTTTCTTT.

The V call is TRBV7-8, the J call TRBJ1-1; 8 bases agree with TRBD1. CDR1 is SGHVS, CDR2 FQNEAQ, per germline. V shed 5 bases, J shed 2 bases, and the junction held 10 bases outside the gene matches. This CDR3 comprises 16 residues. In DNA form, the CDR3 reads TGTGCCAGCAGCCCGGTTTCGACAGGGGATAACACTGAAGCTTTCTTT. Translation gives CASSPVSTGDNTEAFF.

The gene calls are TRBV5-1 and TRBJ2-3, with 14 bases aligning to TRBD2. CDR1 is SGHRS, CDR2 YFSETQ, per germline. The junction had 2 bases not matched to a gene; V was cut back by 3 bases and J by 5 bases. The CDR3 runs 15 residues. Here the CDR3 DNA reads TGCGCCAGCAGCTCGACTAGCGGGGGGGTAGATACGCAGTATTTT. Its translation: CASSSTSGGVDTQYF.

This rearrangement joins TRBV4-1 to TRBJ1-6; 8 nucleotides agree with TRBD1. Germline V CDR1 and CDR2: MGHRA, YSYEKL. With V trimmed by 0 bases and J by 9 bases, 4 bases remained unmatched. This CDR3 has 15 residues. For the CDR3, the DNA is TGCGCCAGCAGCCAAGACGGACAGGGAAGTTCACCCCTCCACTTT. Residues: CASSQDGQGSSPLHF.

The chain carries TRBV28 and TRBJ1-4, with 9 bases that match TRBD1. This CDR3 is 15 amino acids long. Losses at the gene ends were 6 bases for V and 8 bases for J; bases not matched to a gene: 10. Germline V gene data show CDR1 as MDHEN and CDR2 as SYDVKM. CDR3 sequence reads: CASSELTGTGEKLFF. CDR3 sequence (DNA): TGTGCCAGCAGCGAACTGACCGGGACAGGGGAAAAACTGTTTTTT.

V usage is TRBV14 and J usage is TRBJ1-3, with D perhaps TRBD1 (5 bases). This CDR3 is built from 17 residues. CDR1 SGHDN and CDR2 FVKESK come from the germline V gene. The V end lost 4 bases, the J end lost 2 bases, and 18 bases lay between the germline ends. CDR3 region: CASSPRFVAGPGNTIYF. Here the CDR3 DNA reads TGTGCCAGCAGCCCCAGGTTTGTGGCAGGGCCTGGAAACACCATATATTTT.

CDR3 protein: CASSTGLFSYEQYF. CDR3 coding DNA: TGTGCCAGCAGTACGGGACTATTCTCCTACGAGCAGTACTTC. This chain uses TRBV27 with TRBJ2-7; 7 bases are a match to TRBD2. V was clipped by 5 bases and J by 0 bases; unmatched bases: 4. The CDR3 is 14 amino acids. Per the germline V gene, CDR1 is MNHEY and CDR2 is SMNVEV (reference sequence).

J is TRBJ1-6 and V is TRBV30; D unclear. Germline lookup yields CDR1 GTSNPN and CDR2 SVGIG (reference sequence). With 1 base removed from V and 18 bases from J, the gap between germline ends came to 16 bases. The CDR3 runs 12 residues. CDR3 loop: CAWSDGPDYRHF. The CDR3 DNA is TGTGCCTGGAGTGATGGCCCAGACTACCGCCACTTT.

The chain links TRBV19 to TRBJ1-2, with 8 positions matching TRBD1. V lost 4 bases, J lost 8 bases, and 6 bases stayed unmatched. Germline V gene lookup returns CDR1 LNHDA and CDR2 SQIVND (reference sequence). This CDR3 is 13 amino acids long. In DNA, the CDR3 is TGTGCCAGTAGTAGGCAGGGGGCGCAAGGCTACACCTTC. It translates to CASSRQGAQGYTF.

This rearrangement joins TRBV5-1 to TRBJ2-1, with 7 bases lining up with TRBD1. The length of the CDR3 is 14 residues. Per the germline V gene, CDR1 is SGHRS and CDR2 is YFSETQ. V gave up 4 bases and J gave up 6 bases; unmatched junction bases: 7. The CDR3 nucleotides read TGCGCCAGCAGCAGGGACAGTTCGCTCAATGAGCAGTTCTTC. Its protein product is CASSRDSSLNEQFF.

The chain links TRBV19 to TRBJ2-5, with D tentatively TRBD2 (5 bases). The germline CDR1 and CDR2 sequences are LNHDA and SQIVND (reference sequence). The CDR3 spans 15 residues. V lost 2 bases, J lost 7 bases, and 17 bases lay in between. The CDR3 DNA sequence: TGTGCCAGTAGTATAAATTTCCGGCTAGCCAGGACCCAGTACTTC. It specifies CASSINFRLARTQYF.

The genes are TRBV3-1 (or the pseudogene TRBV3-2) and TRBJ1-5; no clear D. This CDR3 has 13 residues. V was shortened by 0 bases and J by 5 bases, with 5 bases between the two germline ends. CDR1 is LGHDT and CDR2 is YNNKEL in the germline V gene (reference sequence). This chain's CDR3 is CASSQDRYQPQHF. CDR3 sequence (DNA): TGTGCCAGCAGCCAAGATCGTTATCAGCCCCAGCATTTT.

The rearrangement joins TRBV9 to TRBJ2-2, with TRBD2 identical over 8 bases. V lost 4 bases and J lost 4; bases outside the gene matches: 6. This CDR3 region has 15 residues. Germline lookup yields CDR1 SGDLS and CDR2 YYNGEE. CDR3 nucleotides: TGTGCCAGCAGCTGGACGGGAGGGGTCACCGGGGAGCTGTTTTTT. This codes for CASSWTGGVTGELFF.

This clone came up a few times. V gene TRBV27 combines with J gene TRBJ2-7; 7 positions match TRBD2. Unmatched junction bases numbered 10, after V lost 2 bases and J lost 9 bases. From germline, CDR1 is MNHEY and CDR2 SMNVEV (reference sequence). The CDR3 extends over 14 amino acids. The CDR3 reads CASSLAGVGWGQYF. The CDR3, as DNA: TGTGCCAGCAGTTTAGCGGGAGTAGGGTGGGGGCAGTACTTC.

The gene calls are TRBV12-3 or TRBV12-4 and TRBJ2-5; D is ambiguous. The CDR3 is made up of 12 amino acids. V was shortened by 3 bases and J by 5 bases, with 7 bases between the two germline ends. As DNA, the CDR3 is TGTGCCAGCAGTTTTTATGTCGAGACCCAGTACTTC. It is translated as CASSFYVETQYF.

The rearrangement joins TRBV5-5 to TRBJ1-3, with unresolved D. The CDR3 has 12 amino acids. V lost 5 bases, J lost 4 bases, and 7 bases lay in between. The germline CDR1 and CDR2 sequences are SGHKS and YYEKEE (reference sequence). The DNA of the CDR3 is TGTGCCAGCAGAGGAGCCGGAAACACCATATATTTT. Amino acid sequence: CASRGAGNTIYF.

This chain uses TRBV2 with TRBJ2-2, with a weak D call TRBD1 (6 bases). The germline V and J ends were trimmed by 7 bases and 7 bases, with 19 bases remaining between them. CDR3 size: 15 residues. Germline V gene lookup returns CDR1 SNHLY and CDR2 FYNNEI. CDR3 loop: CASNTGLFYRGELFF. In DNA form, the CDR3 reads TGTGCCAGCAACACAGGGTTATTTTATCGCGGGGAGCTGTTTTTT.

The CDR3 region is CASSMTGSNTEAFF. Here the CDR3 DNA reads TGTGCCAGTAGTATGACAGGTTCGAACACTGAAGCTTTCTTT. The rearrangement links TRBV19 to TRBJ1-1; weak D call: TRBD1 (6 bases). This CDR3 is built from 14 residues. Between the trimmed V and J ends, which lost 3 bases and 1 base, there was a span of 9 bases. From germline, CDR1 is LNHDA and CDR2 SQIVND (reference sequence).